These 28 T cell receptor beta chains were sequenced from one sample in a study of OX40 agonist ivuxolimab in advanced cancers. Clones were sequenced by immunoSEQ multiplex PCR, and TCRdb holds only the in-frame ones, with some missing. The sample lists about 31,000 clones; about nine tenths were seen once. Sequenced material: CD4+ or CD8+ T cells sorted from blood, taken in a trial of the OX40 agonist ivuxolimab. Every receptor here comes from an adult with an advanced solid tumor such as melanoma, head and neck, liver or kidney cancer.

This chain joins TRBV28 and TRBJ2-5, with D perhaps matching TRBD1 or TRBD2 (5 bases each). Germline lookup yields CDR1 MDHEN and CDR2 SYDVKM. This CDR3 is 16 amino acids long. Trimming pared 6 bases from V and 4 bases from J, leaving 21 bases between. The CDR3 coding sequence is TGTGCCAGCAGCCCTGTGAGAGGGGTGTATCGAGAGACCCAGTACTTC. Translated: CASSPVRGVYRETQYF.

The chain uses TRBV6-1 and TRBJ1-2; no definite D call. The CDR3 covers 14 residues. Germline values: CDR1 MNHNS, CDR2 SASEGT. The germline V and J ends were trimmed by 5 bases and 0 bases, with 10 bases remaining between them. The DNA of the CDR3 is TGTGCCAGCAGTTCCAGACGGACTAACTATGGCTACACCTTC. The encoded protein is CASSSRRTNYGYTF.

The genes are TRBV12-5 and TRBJ2-2, with 7 bases matching TRBD2. Germline V gives CDR1 LGHNT, CDR2 FRNRAP. The CDR3 is 15 amino acids. With 6 bases clipped from V and 2 bases from J, the junction kept 6 bases outside the gene matches. The CDR3, as DNA: TGTGCTAGTGGCACGGGGGGTTCAAACACCGGGGAGCTGTTTTTT. Translated: CASGTGGSNTGELFF.

CDR3 sequence reads: CASSQTSATNEQFF. The CDR3 region has the DNA TGTGCCAGCAGCCAGACTAGCGCTACCAATGAGCAGTTCTTC. J is TRBJ2-1 and V is TRBV7-6; 8 nucleotides match TRBD2. Per the germline V gene, CDR1 is SGHVS and CDR2 is FNYEAQ. Trimming at V came to 5 bases and at J to 6 bases, leaving 6 bases not matched to a gene. The CDR3 loop spans 14 amino acids.

This clone has more than one count but fewer than ten. The chain uses TRBV30 and TRBJ1-6; D gene unclear. Germline lookup yields CDR1 GTSNPN and CDR2 SVGIG (reference sequence). Trimming cost V 1 base and J 10 bases, with 14 bases left between them. The CDR3 runs 14 residues. The CDR3 nucleotides are TGTGCCTGGAGTGGACGAGGGAATCGGTCACCCCTCCACTTT. It yields the protein CAWSGRGNRSPLHF.

The chain employs TRBV29-1 and TRBJ2-7, with D hard to call. Trimming took 7 bases from V and 3 from J, leaving 10 bases between them. The germline gives CDR1 SQVTM, CDR2 ANQGSEA. CDR3 length: 11 amino acids. The CDR3 sequence is CSARHFYEQYF. The CDR3 DNA sequence: TGCAGCGCTAGACACTTCTACGAGCAGTACTTC.

This clone occurred a few times. The chain links TRBV7-6 to TRBJ1-1; 8 bases map to TRBD1. The ends lost 2 bases at V and 0 bases at J; junction bases unmatched: 8. The CDR3 has 17 amino acids. Germline loops: CDR1 SGHVS, CDR2 FNYEAQ. In DNA, the CDR3 is TGTGCCAGCAGCTTACCCTCGACAGGGGAGGTGAACACTGAAGCTTTCTTT. Its protein is CASSLPSTGEVNTEAFF.

For this clone: In the same sample, other DNA sequences code for this CDR3. The CDR3 loop is CASSLAGGPYEQYF. The CDR3 DNA is TGTGCCAGCAGTCTAGCGGGAGGGCCCTACGAGCAGTACTTC. This chain connects TRBV27 to TRBJ2-7; 12 bases are a match to TRBD2. V trimming: 5 bases; J trimming: 2 bases; junction bases outside the gene matches: 1. The length of the CDR3 is 14 residues. In germline, CDR1 is MNHEY, CDR2 SMNVEV (reference sequence).

The chain combines TRBV10-1 with TRBJ1-1, with TRBD1 identical over 7 bases. Trimming took 7 bases from V and 8 from J; bases not matched to a gene: 4. The CDR3 has 11 amino acids. Germline CDR1 and CDR2: WNHNN and SYGVQD (reference sequence). The CDR3 nucleotides are TGCGCCAGCATTGGACAGGAGGAAGCTTTCTTT. Its protein product is CASIGQEEAFF.

CDR3 region: CSVRSGTGPLGEQYF. The CDR3 DNA follows: TGCAGCGTTCGAAGTGGGACCGGGCCTCTAGGAGAGCAGTACTTC. The rearrangement uses TRBV29-1 and TRBJ2-7; D possibly matches TRBD1 or TRBD2 (5 bases each). The CDR3 is 15 residues long. CDR1 and CDR2 (germline): SQVTM, ANQGSEA. With 5 bases removed from V and 7 bases from J, the gap between germline ends came to 24 bases.

This sequence joins TRBV27 and TRBJ2-7, with D maybe TRBD1 (6 bases). The CDR3 covers 14 residues. Germline V lookup: CDR1 MNHEY, CDR2 SMNVEV (reference sequence). The V end lost 5 bases, the J end lost 3 bases, and 14 bases lay between the germline ends. CDR3 sequence (DNA): TGTGCCAGCAGTCCGGACAGTTTTGGCTACGAGCAGTACTTC. Amino acid sequence: CASSPDSFGYEQYF.

The rearrangement links TRBV9 to TRBJ2-3; TRBD2 agrees at 8 bases. The germline CDR1 and CDR2 sequences are SGDLS and YYNGEE. The CDR3 spans 16 residues. V shed 4 bases and J 3 bases; nucleotides not matched to a gene: 10. The CDR3 region has the DNA TGTGCCAGCAGCCCTATTGGAGGGACTAGTACAGATACGCAGTATTTT. Protein: CASSPIGGTSTDTQYF.

The V gene is TRBV9, the J gene TRBJ2-1, with D possibly TRBD1 on 5 matching bases. The V end lost 3 bases, the J end lost 5 bases, and 12 bases lay between the germline ends. The CDR3 totals 14 residues. In germline, CDR1 is SGDLS, CDR2 YYNGEE. The CDR3 here is CASSAFPGNNEQFF. CDR3 coding DNA: TGTGCCAGCAGCGCCTTTCCAGGGAACAATGAGCAGTTCTTC.

The chain couples TRBV2 to TRBJ1-1; no reliable D call. The V gene's germline CDR1 is SNHLY and CDR2 FYNNEI. The CDR3 sequence is 14 residues long. The V end was cut by 3 bases, the J end by 2 bases, with 10 bases between. The CDR3 loop is CASSEGLTNTEAFF. The CDR3 DNA sequence: TGTGCCAGCAGTGAGGGCCTTACTAACACTGAAGCTTTCTTT. Full variable domain (rest looked up from reference TRBV2 and TRBJ1-1): EPEVTQTPSHQVTQMGQEVILRCVPISNHLYFYWYRQILGQKVEFLVSFYNNEISEKSEIFDDQFSVERPDGSNFTLKIRSTKLEDSAMYFCASSEGLTNTEAFFGQGTRLTVV.

This clone rates as medium-sized (0.01 to 0.1%). The CDR3 DNA reads TGTGCCAGCAGCTTACCCGGACAGGGATTGGTAACAGATACGCAGTATTTT. It translates to CASSLPGQGLVTDTQYF. This chain uses TRBV7-9 with TRBJ2-3; 8 bases line up with TRBD1. Germline V gene sequence: CDR1 SEHNR, CDR2 FQNEAQ (reference sequence). V dropped 2 bases and J dropped 3; count of bases not matched to a gene: 10. The CDR3 totals 17 residues.

The chain uses TRBV28 and TRBJ1-4; D unclear. Trimming left V 4 bases short and J 5 bases short, with 14 bases between. This CDR3 spans 15 amino acids. Per the germline V gene, CDR1 is MDHEN and CDR2 is SYDVKM. The CDR3 nucleotides read TGTGCCAGCAGTTCCCCCTGGAGAGAGAATGAAAAACTGTTTTTT. Amino acids: CASSSPWRENEKLFF.

The chain employs TRBV11-2 and TRBJ2-7, with TRBD1 identical over 9 bases. The CDR3 totals 14 residues. Germline V gene lookup returns CDR1 SGHAT and CDR2 FQNNGV. V trimming: 2 bases; J trimming: 4 bases; junction bases outside the gene matches: 3. Here the CDR3 DNA reads TGTGCCAGCAGCTTACGGGACAGGGTATACGAGCAGTACTTC. It specifies CASSLRDRVYEQYF.

The rearrangement joins TRBV28 to TRBJ1-6; 12 bases fit TRBD1. Germline loops: CDR1 MDHEN, CDR2 SYDVKM. This CDR3 region has 18 residues. The V and J ends lost 6 bases and 0 bases, in that order; junction bases with no gene match: 6. This CDR3 is CASSLPGQGASYNSPLHF. The CDR3 coding sequence is TGTGCCAGCAGCCTACCGGGACAGGGGGCCTCCTATAATTCACCCCTCCACTTT.

The V gene is TRBV7-8, the J gene TRBJ2-1; D is possibly TRBD1 (5 bases). Germline values: CDR1 SGHVS, CDR2 FQNEAQ. The CDR3 runs 16 residues. V lost 1 base and J lost 0, with 10 bases in between. The DNA for the CDR3 is TGTGCCAGCAGCTTAGAGGGGCAGAACTCCTACAATGAGCAGTTCTTC. Translated, it gives CASSLEGQNSYNEQFF. The full variable domain, its missing parts supplied by reference TRBV7-8 and TRBJ2-1, is GAGVSQSPRYKVAKRGQDVALRCDPISGHVSLFWYQQALGQGPEFLTYFQNEAQLDKSGLPSDRFFAERPEGSVSTLKIQRTQQEDSAVYLCASSLEGQNSYNEQFFGPGTRLTVL.

This clone is a singleton in its sample. The genes are TRBV5-6 and TRBJ2-4, with D unresolved. This CDR3 has 14 amino acids. Germline CDR1 SGHDT, CDR2 YYEEEE. The ends were cut back, 2 bases at V and 0 bases at J, with 6 bases in the middle. The CDR3 bases are TGTGCCAGCAGCTTCAGGATAGCCAAAAACATTCAGTACTTC. Residues: CASSFRIAKNIQYF.

This sequence joins TRBV10-3 and TRBJ1-4; the match to TRBD1 covers 8 bases. The CDR3 contains 14 residues. Trimming took 6 bases from V and 4 from J; bases not matched to a gene: 4. Germline assignment: CDR1 ENHRY and CDR2 SYGVKD. CDR3 nucleotide sequence: TGTGCCATCAGATCCACAGGGGGTAATGAAAAACTGTTTTTT. It yields the protein CAIRSTGGNEKLFF.

The gene calls are TRBV18 and TRBJ2-3; the D is unclear. Trimming pared 3 bases from V and 0 bases from J, leaving 10 bases between. The CDR3 is made up of 15 amino acids. CDR1 is KGHSH, CDR2 LQKENI, per germline. The CDR3 sequence: CASSPYAASTDTQYF. Here the CDR3 DNA reads TGTGCCAGCTCACCGTACGCCGCTAGCACAGATACGCAGTATTTT.

This sequence joins TRBV27 and TRBJ2-1; D is uncertain. Trimming removed 5 bases at V and 9 bases at J, with 8 bases between. Germline assignment: CDR1 MNHEY and CDR2 SMNVEV (reference sequence). The CDR3 sequence is 11 residues long. The CDR3: CASSALIEQFF. The CDR3 DNA reads TGTGCCAGCAGTGCACTAATTGAGCAGTTCTTC.

V is TRBV15 and J is TRBJ2-5; 12 bases fit TRBD2. This CDR3 has 16 residues. CDR1 is LNHNV, CDR2 YYDKDF, per germline (reference sequence). V gave up 1 base and J gave up 2 bases; unmatched junction bases: 2. CDR3 DNA: TGTGCCACCAGCAGAGGGACTAGCGGGACTCAAGAGACCCAGTACTTC. The encoded protein is CATSRGTSGTQETQYF.

The rearrangement uses TRBV7-9 and TRBJ1-1; D not resolved. The ends were cut back, 5 bases at V and 1 base at J, with 8 bases in the middle. The CDR3 runs to 13 residues. Per germline, CDR1 SEHNR and CDR2 FQNEAQ (reference sequence). The CDR3 DNA sequence: TGTGCCAGCAGCGCAAATGGGAACACTGAAGCTTTCTTT. This sequence encodes CASSANGNTEAFF.

The J gene is TRBJ2-2, the V gene TRBV5-4, with D tentatively TRBD1 (6 bases). This CDR3 has 16 residues. The germline V and J ends were trimmed by 3 bases and 5 bases, with 17 bases remaining between them. Germline values: CDR1 SGHNT, CDR2 YYREEE (reference sequence). The CDR3 here is CASSWGFTTGTGELFF. Here the CDR3 DNA reads TGTGCCAGCAGCTGGGGATTTACCACAGGGACCGGGGAGCTGTTTTTT.

This clone came up a few times. The chain combines TRBV7-9 with TRBJ1-4; weak D call: TRBD1 (5 bases). Germline lookup yields CDR1 SEHNR and CDR2 FQNEAQ (reference sequence). Trimming removed 4 bases at V and 7 bases at J, with 16 bases between. The CDR3 sequence is 15 residues long. CDR3 region: CASSSVQGFGEKLFF. Here the CDR3 DNA reads TGTGCCAGCAGCTCAGTCCAGGGCTTTGGTGAAAAACTGTTTTTT.

The genes are TRBV9 and TRBJ2-3; 10 bases are a match to TRBD2. The junction had 6 bases not matched to a gene; V was cut back by 0 bases and J by 5 bases. The CDR3 consists of 16 residues. Germline loops: CDR1 SGDLS, CDR2 YYNGEE. For the CDR3, the DNA is TGTGCCAGCAGCGTAGCGAGCGGGGGGGCGGTAGATACGCAGTATTTT. This codes for CASSVASGGAVDTQYF. Looking up the rest from reference TRBV9 and TRBJ2-3 gives the full variable domain: DSGVTQTPKHLITATGQRVTLRCSPRSGDLSVYWYQQSLDQGLQFLIQYYNGEERAKGNILERFSAQQFPDLHSELNLSSLELGDSALYFCASSVASGGAVDTQYFGPGTRLTVL.